The 26 T cell receptor beta chains listed next were all sequenced from one sample in a study of neurological immune-mediated disorders. TCRdb re-called the 5' RACE reads through MiXCR, storing one row per CDR3 protein. The sample records 72,000 or so distinct CDR3 sequences, approximately 17% being singletons. The sequenced material came from PBMCs. These receptors were taken from a woman aged 40 to 49 in good health.

This clonotype was seen just once. The rearrangement uses TRBV4-1 and TRBJ1-1; 9 nucleotides match TRBD1. The germline CDR1 and CDR2 sequences are MGHRA and YSYEKL. J lost 11 bases, V lost 5 bases, and 3 bases had no gene match. CDR3 length: 11 amino acids. The CDR3 loop reads CASSDGQGAFF. CDR3 nucleotide sequence: TGCGCCAGCAGCGACGGACAGGGGGCTTTCTTT.

This clonotype was recorded many times. The chain couples TRBV15 to TRBJ2-5; 8 nucleotides line up with TRBD2. J lost 2 bases, V lost 6 bases, and 8 bases had no gene match. The V gene's germline CDR1 is LNHNV and CDR2 YYDKDF (reference sequence). The CDR3 extends over 15 amino acids. CDR3 in DNA: TGTGCCACCAGTCTCGGCGGGGGGAAACAAGAGACCCAGTACTTC. Protein product: CATSLGGGKQETQYF.

This clonotype was counted many times. The V call is TRBV18, the J call TRBJ2-3; 9 nucleotides match TRBD1. The trim removed 0 bases at V and 2 bases at J, leaving 3 bases unmatched. Germline V gene data show CDR1 as KGHSH and CDR2 as LQKENI. The length of the CDR3 is 16 residues. CDR3 coding DNA: TGTGCCAGCTCACCACCGGGACAGGGCCCCACAGATACGCAGTATTTT. Translation gives CASSPPGQGPTDTQYF.

At least ten counts were recorded for this clonotype. J is TRBJ2-3 and V is TRBV7-2, with D perhaps TRBD1 or TRBD2 (5 bases each). Germline V CDR1 and CDR2: SGHTA, FQGNSA. The V and J ends lost 4 bases and 4 bases respectively, with 12 bases between them. This CDR3 is 14 amino acids long. The CDR3 reads CASSWDPRSDTQYF. The CDR3 bases are TGTGCCAGCAGCTGGGACCCGCGATCAGATACGCAGTATTTT.

This clonotype was detected ten times or more. The chain has TRBV5-1 and TRBJ1-1; TRBD1 matches at 8 bases. V gave up 0 bases and J gave up 8 bases; unmatched junction bases: 12. This CDR3 spans 16 amino acids. Germline CDR1 reads SGHRS; CDR2 reads YFSETQ. CDR3 in DNA: TGCGCCAGCAGCTTGGGGGCGACAGGGGACGGATCAGAAGCTTTCTTT. It encodes CASSLGATGDGSEAFF. Full variable domain (rest looked up from reference TRBV5-1 and TRBJ1-1): KAGVTQTPRYLIKTRGQQVTLSCSPISGHRSVSWYQQTPGQGLQFLFEYFSETQRNKGNFPGRFSGRQFSNSRSEMNVSTLELGDSALYLCASSLGATGDGSEAFFGQGTRLTVV.

This clonotype occurred many times. The rearrangement links TRBV20-1 to TRBJ1-1; 7 bases agree with TRBD1. Trimming cost V 5 bases and J 5 bases; bases outside gene matches: 5. Germline values: CDR1 DFQATT, CDR2 SNEGSKA (reference sequence). This CDR3 spans 12 amino acids. CDR3 protein: CSAQGEYTEAFF. The CDR3 DNA reads as TGCAGTGCTCAGGGGGAGTATACTGAAGCTTTCTTT.

The rearrangement joins TRBV4-1 to TRBJ1-2, with 9 bases identical to TRBD1. J lost 5 bases, V lost 0 bases, and 4 bases had no gene match. Germline values: CDR1 MGHRA, CDR2 YSYEKL. This CDR3 is 15 amino acids long. The CDR3 coding sequence is TGCGCCAGCAGCCAAGAGACAGGGGGTCGATATGGCTACACCTTC. Protein: CASSQETGGRYGYTF.

The genes are TRBV11-2 and TRBJ2-1, with 9 bases that match TRBD1. V dropped 3 bases and J dropped 7; count of bases not matched to a gene: 7. The CDR3 is 15 amino acids. The germline gives CDR1 SGHAT, CDR2 FQNNGV. CDR3 sequence (DNA): TGTGCCAGCAGCTTGGGACAGGGATCGTGGAATGAGCAGTTCTTC. Translated: CASSLGQGSWNEQFF.

The rearrangement joins TRBV7-2 to TRBJ2-3, with D perhaps TRBD1 or TRBD2 (5 bases each). Germline CDR1 SGHTA, CDR2 FQGNSA. The CDR3 is 14 residues long. Trimming took 1 base from V and 6 from J, leaving 11 bases between them. Here the CDR3 reads CASSLGQWGDTQYF. As DNA, the CDR3 is TGTGCCAGCAGCTTAGGACAGTGGGGGGATACGCAGTATTTT.

This clonotype was picked up many times. V gene TRBV20-1 combines with J gene TRBJ2-7; 7 bases fit TRBD2. The CDR3 loop spans 11 amino acids. Trimming at V came to 1 base and at J to 7 bases, leaving 1 base not matched to a gene. Looked up from germline, CDR1 is DFQATT and CDR2 is SNEGSKA (reference sequence). CDR3 coding DNA: TGCAGTGCTAGAGGGGGGGGAGAGCAGTACTTC. This sequence encodes CSARGGGEQYF.

The genes are TRBV6-1 and TRBJ2-3; the D gene could be TRBD1 or TRBD2 (6 bases each). The CDR3 loop spans 15 amino acids. Germline V gives CDR1 MNHNS, CDR2 SASEGT. With 7 bases removed from V and 6 bases from J, the gap between germline ends came to 20 bases. The CDR3 is CASIRGQAFGDTQYF. In nucleotides, the CDR3 is TGTGCCAGCATCCGGGGGCAGGCCTTTGGGGATACGCAGTATTTT.

This clonotype was seen at least ten times. The CDR3 loop is CSALSGQSKNIQYF. DNA of the CDR3: TGCAGTGCTCTGAGTGGGCAGTCCAAAAACATTCAGTACTTC. This chain links TRBV20-1 with TRBJ2-4, with unresolved D. Germline assignment: CDR1 DFQATT and CDR2 SNEGSKA (reference sequence). Trimming stripped 5 bases from V and 2 bases from J, with 13 bases between. The CDR3 has 14 amino acids.

The table lists this clonotype with many counts. The chain joins TRBV7-8 to TRBJ2-1; 7 nucleotides match TRBD1. Per the germline V gene, CDR1 is SGHVS and CDR2 is FQNEAQ. With V trimmed by 5 bases and J by 5 bases, 12 bases remained unmatched. The CDR3 length is 16 residues. CDR3 DNA sequence: TGTGCCAGCAGCGACCAAACCGGGACAGCCGACAATGAGCAGTTCTTC. Amino acid sequence: CASSDQTGTADNEQFF.

This clonotype was observed at least ten times. A junction end diverges from the germline sequence, so it may reflect a read error. The V gene is TRBV7-2, the J gene TRBJ2-1; TRBD2 is a possible D gene (6 bases). This CDR3 spans 14 amino acids. CDR1 is SGHTA and CDR2 is FQGNSA in the germline V gene. CDR3 in DNA: TGTGCCAGCAGCTTAGGAGGAACTAGCTCTACACAGGTCTTC. It encodes CASSLGGTSSTQVF.

This clonotype was observed a few times. The chain joins TRBV20-1 to TRBJ1-2, with 10 bases that match TRBD1. Unmatched junction bases numbered 7, after V lost 0 bases and J lost 6 bases. The V gene's germline CDR1 is DFQATT and CDR2 SNEGSKA (reference sequence). The CDR3 covers 15 residues. The DNA for the CDR3 is TGCAGTGCTAGAGATCTAGGACAGGGGGGGAATGGCTACACCTTC. Translation: CSARDLGQGGNGYTF.

This clonotype was recorded at least ten times. The chain links TRBV7-2 to TRBJ2-1; D gene uncertain. The CDR3 has 15 amino acids. Trimming shortened V by 4 bases and J by 4 bases, and 14 bases separated the two germline ends. Germline V lookup: CDR1 SGHTA, CDR2 FQGNSA. The CDR3 is CASSWNDPTYNEQFF. CDR3 in DNA: TGTGCCAGCAGCTGGAACGACCCGACGTACAATGAGCAGTTCTTC.

This clonotype was observed many times. This chain connects TRBV5-1 to TRBJ1-4; D perhaps matches TRBD1 (6 bases). Trimming cost V 5 bases and J 10 bases, with 27 bases left between them. Germline V gene lookup returns CDR1 SGHRS and CDR2 YFSETQ. The CDR3 contains 17 residues. The CDR3 DNA sequence: TGCGCCAGCAGTCGAAACGGGGGTCTTGGTCAAGGGGGAAAACTGTTTTTT. This gives the protein CASSRNGGLGQGGKLFF.

The table lists this clonotype with many counts. The V call is TRBV7-9, the J call TRBJ2-7; TRBD1 might be the D (6 bases). V lost 6 bases to trimming and J lost 5 bases, with 14 bases between them. Germline V CDR1 and CDR2: SEHNR, FQNEAQ (reference sequence). This CDR3 spans 13 amino acids. The CDR3, as DNA: TGTGCCAGCAGTCCGAACAGGGTCCACGAGCAGTACTTC. Protein product: CASSPNRVHEQYF.

At least ten counts were recorded for this clonotype. The chain joins TRBV10-2 to TRBJ1-2, with a possible D match to TRBD1 (5 bases). This CDR3 has 11 amino acids. Trimming stripped 6 bases from V and 8 bases from J, with 10 bases between. CDR1 and CDR2 from the germline V gene are WSHSY and SAAADI. CDR3 DNA sequence: TGCGCCAGCAGGACGACAGTAGGCTACACCTTC. Protein: CASRTTVGYTF.

This clonotype was detected ten times or more. As DNA, the CDR3 is TGTGCCAGCTCACCGAAATGGAACACTGAAGCTTTCTTT. It specifies CASSPKWNTEAFF. The chain is built from TRBV18 and TRBJ1-1; D is undetermined. The CDR3 extends over 13 amino acids. V lost 3 bases and J lost 1, with 6 bases in between. Germline CDR1 reads KGHSH; CDR2 reads LQKENI.

This clonotype appeared many times. The rearrangement links TRBV4-1 to TRBJ2-4; D might be TRBD1 (6 bases). Germline V lookup: CDR1 MGHRA, CDR2 YSYEKL. V was trimmed by 1 base and J by 0 bases, leaving 16 bases between them. This CDR3 is built from 18 residues. DNA for the CDR3: TGCGCCAGCAGCCAAGTTTGGAGGACAGAGCTAGCCAAAAACATTCAGTACTTC. It encodes CASSQVWRTELAKNIQYF.

In the case of this clonotype: Since a much larger clone is just one base distant, this may be a read error. The chain links TRBV21-1 to TRBJ2-1; the table gives TRBD1 as D, unverified against the DNA. TRBV21-1 is recorded as a pseudogene. This CDR3 region has 15 residues. CDR3 sequence (DNA): TGTGCCAGATATAGGAGGGGGGGCGTCTACAATGAGCAGTTCTTC. It specifies CARYRRGGVYNEQFF.

At least ten counts were recorded for this clonotype. The chain employs TRBV12-3 or TRBV12-4 and TRBJ1-1; D is possibly TRBD1 (6 bases). Trimming took off 5 bases at V and 5 bases at J, with 12 bases between the two ends. The CDR3 contains 13 residues. Written as DNA, the CDR3 is TGTGCCAGCAGTCCAACAGGGTGGACTGAAGCTTTCTTT. It translates to CASSPTGWTEAFF.

In this sample, this clonotype turned up many times. The chain joins TRBV28 to TRBJ2-3; 9 bases are a match to TRBD2. Trimming at V came to 4 bases and at J to 6 bases, leaving 8 bases not matched to a gene. Germline CDR1 MDHEN, CDR2 SYDVKM. The CDR3 has 15 residues. DNA for the CDR3: TGTGCCAGCAGTTCGATAGCGGGGGTCCAGGATACGCAGTATTTT. Its protein product is CASSSIAGVQDTQYF.

With respect to this clonotype: A read error may be the cause here, since a much bigger clone is one base away. This sequence joins TRBV7-3 and TRBJ1-1; D call uncertain. The CDR3 consists of 13 residues. Germline CDR1 reads SGHTA; CDR2 reads FQGTGA. Here the CDR3 reads CASSPEVGTDAFF. The CDR3 region has the DNA TGTGCCAGCAGCCCGGAAGTAGGCACTGATGCTTTCTTT.

This clonotype was detected many times. The chain has TRBV4-1 and TRBJ2-5; 10 nucleotides agree with TRBD1. CDR3 size: 14 residues. V trimming: 7 bases; J trimming: 2 bases; junction bases outside the gene matches: 4. Germline V lookup: CDR1 MGHRA, CDR2 YSYEKL. The DNA for the CDR3 is TGCGCCAGCAAAGGGACAGGGGAACAAGAGACCCAGTACTTC. It encodes CASKGTGEQETQYF.